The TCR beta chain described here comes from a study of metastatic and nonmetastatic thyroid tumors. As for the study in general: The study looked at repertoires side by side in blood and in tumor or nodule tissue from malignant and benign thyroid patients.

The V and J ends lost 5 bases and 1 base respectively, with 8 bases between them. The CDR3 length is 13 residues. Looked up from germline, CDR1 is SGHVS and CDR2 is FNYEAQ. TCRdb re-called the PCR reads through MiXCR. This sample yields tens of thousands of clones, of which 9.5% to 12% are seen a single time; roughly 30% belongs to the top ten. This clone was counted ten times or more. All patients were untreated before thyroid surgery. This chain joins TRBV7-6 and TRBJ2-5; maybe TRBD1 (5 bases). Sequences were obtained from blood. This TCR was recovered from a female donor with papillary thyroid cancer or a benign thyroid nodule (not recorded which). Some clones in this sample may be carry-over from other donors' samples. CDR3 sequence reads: CASSPGIQETQYF. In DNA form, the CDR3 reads TGTGCCAGCAGCCCAGGGATCCAAGAGACCCAGTACTTC.